The rows below give T cell receptor beta chains drawn from one sample of a study of cytomegalovirus exposure and HLA in healthy donors. The table came from immunoSEQ multiplex PCR; TCRdb's copy has only in-frame clones and leaves some out. Of about 180,000 clones listed, roughly 80% were seen once; the top ten hold 1.3%. Sequenced material: PBMCs. The receptors derive from a young man in good health and CMV-seronegative. Both conserved end residues are part of each CDR3. The order of the fields is J gene, clone size, D gene, V gene, CDR3 length, CDR3 DNA, CDR3 protein. The D gene is left open where the match is weak. Clone sizes are given selectively: once, few, many, or a class where the clone is expanded.

>TRBJ1-2|.|TRBD1|TRBV9|15
TGTGCCAGCAGCGTCCGGGACAGGGGATCCAATGGCTACACCTTC
CASSVRDRGSNGYTF
>TRBJ1-5|once|TRBD1|TRBV30|13
TGTGCCTGGAGTGTATCAGGGGGTCAGCCCCAGCATTTT
CAWSVSGGQPQHF
>TRBJ2-4|.|TRBD2|TRBV28|15
TGTGCCAGCAGCCCCTCCGGGACTAGCTTGAACATTCAGTACTTC
CASSPSGTSLNIQYF
>TRBJ2-2|.|.|TRBV6-6|16
TGTGCCAGCAGGGACGGACAGAGAATGAACACCGGGGAGCTGTTTTTT
CASRDGQRMNTGELFF
>TRBJ2-4|.|TRBD2|TRBV7-3|15
TGTGCCAGCAGTCACGGTGGCGGGGGGAAAAACATTCAGTACTTC
CASSHGGGGKNIQYF
>TRBJ2-7|.|TRBD1|TRBV15|14
TGTGCCACCAGCAGAGGCCAGGGGGCCTACGAGCAGTACTTC
CATSRGQGAYEQYF
>TRBJ2-7|.|TRBD2|TRBV4-2|16
TGTGCCAGCAGCCTAACTACAGCGGGGGGCTCCTACGAGCAGTACTTC
CASSLTTAGGSYEQYF
>TRBJ2-3|.|TRBD2|TRBV4-3|15
TGCGCCAGCAGCCGACTAGCGGGAGGCACAGATACGCAGTATTTT
CASSRLAGGTDTQYF
>TRBJ2-1|.|TRBD2|TRBV5-4|17
TGTGCCAGCAGCTTGTTAGTAGCGGGGGCCTCCTACAATGAGCAGTTCTTC
CASSLLVAGASYNEQFF
>TRBJ1-4|.|TRBD1|TRBV5-1|14
TGCGCCAGCAGCATGGGACAGGCTAATGAAAAACTGTTTTTT
CASSMGQANEKLFF
>TRBJ2-1|few|TRBD2|TRBV30|13
TGTGCCTGGGCCCCGGCGGGAGTCCATGAGCAGTTCTTC
CAWAPAGVHEQFF
>TRBJ1-2|.|.|TRBV30|11
TGTGCCTGGAGTCCGATCGGGGGCTACACCTTC
CAWSPIGGYTF
>TRBJ1-1|few|.|TRBV4-3|14
TGCGCCAGCAGCAGCCAACCCAGGGACACTGAAGCTTTCTTT
CASSSQPRDTEAFF
>TRBJ1-2|.|TRBD1|TRBV15|15
TGTGCCACCAGCAGATCCCGGACAGGGGGCCATGGCTACACCTTC
CATSRSRTGGHGYTF
>TRBJ2-7|.|TRBD1|TRBV11-2|16
TGTGCCAGCAGCTCTCGCTCGGGACAGTACTACGTGGAGCAGTACTTC
CASSSRSGQYYVEQYF
>TRBJ1-5|.|.|TRBV29-1|20
TGCAGCGTTGAAGATGGGAGACGGACAGCAGGGCCCAAACACAATCAGCCCCAGCATTTT
CSVEDGRRTAGPKHNQPQHF
>TRBJ2-7|.|TRBD2|TRBV30|15
TGTGCCGGGGAGGGACTAGCAGATGCGGTCTACGAGCAGTACTTC
CAGEGLADAVYEQYF
>TRBJ2-1|once|TRBD1|TRBV6-4|14
TGTGCCAGCAGTACTGAACAGGGGTCGAATGAGCAGTTCTTC
CASSTEQGSNEQFF
>TRBJ2-3|.|TRBD2|TRBV2|12
TGTGCCAGCAGAGGACTAGTTGATACGCAGTATTTT
CASRGLVDTQYF
>TRBJ2-7|.|.|TRBV19|13
TGTGCCAGTAAAGGAGATCGCTCCTACGAGCAGTACTTC
CASKGDRSYEQYF
>TRBJ1-4|.|.|TRBV6-5|14
TGTGCCAGCAACGAACAGCCAACTAATGAAAAACTGTTTTTT
CASNEQPTNEKLFF
>TRBJ1-5|.|.|TRBV28|15
TGTGCCAGTCTTTTTTGGGCAGGGGAAGGTCAGCCCCAGCATTTT
CASLFWAGEGQPQHF
>TRBJ1-1|.|.|TRBV6-5|15
TGTGCCAGCAGTTACTCGATAGCAGCGAACACTGAGGCTTTCTTT
CASSYSIAANTEAFF
>TRBJ2-6|few|.|TRBV6-1|14
TGTGCCAGCAGGTTAACTGCTGGGGCCAACGTCCTGACTTTC
CASRLTAGANVLTF
>TRBJ1-2|.|TRBD1|TRBV19|14
TGTGCCAGTAGTACTTTACAGGGGGACTATGGCTACACCTTC
CASSTLQGDYGYTF
>TRBJ1-4|.|.|TRBV5-4|16
TGTGCCAGCAGCCTGGGTGGTGGGGGCGCTAATGAAAAACTGTTTTTT
CASSLGGGGANEKLFF
>TRBJ2-3|.|.|TRBV30|10
TGTGCCTGGAGTCTCGGTACGCAGTATTTT
CAWSLGTQYF
>TRBJ2-7|.|.|TRBV19|16
TGTGCCAGTAGTATTCTAGGGGGGGCCCCCTCCTACGAGCAGTACTTC
CASSILGGAPSYEQYF
>TRBJ1-1|few|.|TRBV6-6|15
TGTGCCAGCAGTTCCCTGGACATAATGAACACTGAAGCTTTCTTT
CASSSLDIMNTEAFF
>TRBJ2-7|.|TRBD2|TRBV7-2|15
TGTGCCAGCAGTTCAAGCGGGAGTAGGCCCTACGAGCAGTACTTC
CASSSSGSRPYEQYF
>TRBJ2-7|.|TRBD1|TRBV5-4|14
TGTGCCAGCAGCAAGGACAGGGGGCTTTACGAGCAGTACTTC
CASSKDRGLYEQYF
>TRBJ2-1|few|.|TRBV6-6|11
TGTGCCAGTCAAAAGACAGGAGAGCAGTTCTTC
CASQKTGEQFF
>TRBJ1-3|once|.|TRBV7-9|13
TGTGCCAGCAAACGGGGTTCTGGAAACACCATATATTTT
CASKRGSGNTIYF
>TRBJ1-1|.|TRBD1|TRBV5-1|15
TGCGCCAGCAGCCCGGGACAGGGGTCGAACACTGAAGCTTTCTTT
CASSPGQGSNTEAFF
>TRBJ1-2|.|TRBD1|TRBV4-1|15
TGCGCCAGCAGCCAAAGTGACAGGGTGGACTATGGCTACACCTTC
CASSQSDRVDYGYTF
>TRBJ2-1|.|TRBD2|TRBV6-5|14
TGTGCCAGCAGTTACGGCGGGGGGGTCAATGAGCAGTTCTTC
CASSYGGGVNEQFF
>TRBJ2-3|.|TRBD2|TRBV2|19
TGTGCCAGCAGTGATGGTGGGCGGGGGGGACTCCTCGGCACAGATACGCAGTATTTT
CASSDGGRGGLLGTDTQYF
>TRBJ2-3|.|TRBD1|TRBV2|13
TGTGCCAGCAGACGAGATGGACAGGGAGCGCAGTATTTT
CASRRDGQGAQYF
>TRBJ2-7|.|.|TRBV15|15
TGTGCCACCAGCAGAGGTTCGGACAGCAATTACGAGCAGTACTTC
CATSRGSDSNYEQYF
>TRBJ2-3|.|TRBD2|TRBV7-6|16
TGTGCCAGCAGCTCTGTAGCGGGACCAAGCACAGATACGCAGTATTTT
CASSSVAGPSTDTQYF
>TRBJ2-5|.|.|TRBV7-2|14
TGTGCCAGCAGCTTAATGGGGGGGCGGGAGACCCAGTACTTC
CASSLMGGRETQYF
>TRBJ2-7|.|TRBD2|TRBV7-2|15
TGTGCCAGCAGAAAGGAGAGCGGGAGTTGGTACGAGCAGTACTTC
CASRKESGSWYEQYF
>TRBJ1-1|.|TRBD1|TRBV7-8|15
TGTGCCAGCAGCTTAGTGGACAGGGGGAACACTGAAGCTTTCTTT
CASSLVDRGNTEAFF
>TRBJ2-5|.|.|TRBV4-3|17
TGCGCCAGCAGCCAAGACAGGGGCCTTTCGGGAGGAGAGACCCAGTACTTC
CASSQDRGLSGGETQYF
>TRBJ1-5|.|.|TRBV30|15
TGTGCCTGGAGTTTTGTGCAGGGGTTTGATCAGCCCCAGCATTTT
CAWSFVQGFDQPQHF
>TRBJ2-7|.|.|TRBV28|11
TGTGCCAGCAGTTTCAAATACGAGCAGTACTTC
CASSFKYEQYF
>TRBJ1-1|.|.|TRBV6-6|14
TGTGCCAGCAGTACAGGACAAATGAACACTGAAGCTTTCTTT
CASSTGQMNTEAFF
>TRBJ2-7|.|.|TRBV5-5|13
TGTGCCAGCAGCTTGCTAGGGGATCACGAGCAGTACTTC
CASSLLGDHEQYF
>TRBJ2-1|.|.|TRBV7-8|15
TGTGCCAGCAGCTTAGTGGGGGGTACTTACAATGAGCAGTTCTTC
CASSLVGGTYNEQFF